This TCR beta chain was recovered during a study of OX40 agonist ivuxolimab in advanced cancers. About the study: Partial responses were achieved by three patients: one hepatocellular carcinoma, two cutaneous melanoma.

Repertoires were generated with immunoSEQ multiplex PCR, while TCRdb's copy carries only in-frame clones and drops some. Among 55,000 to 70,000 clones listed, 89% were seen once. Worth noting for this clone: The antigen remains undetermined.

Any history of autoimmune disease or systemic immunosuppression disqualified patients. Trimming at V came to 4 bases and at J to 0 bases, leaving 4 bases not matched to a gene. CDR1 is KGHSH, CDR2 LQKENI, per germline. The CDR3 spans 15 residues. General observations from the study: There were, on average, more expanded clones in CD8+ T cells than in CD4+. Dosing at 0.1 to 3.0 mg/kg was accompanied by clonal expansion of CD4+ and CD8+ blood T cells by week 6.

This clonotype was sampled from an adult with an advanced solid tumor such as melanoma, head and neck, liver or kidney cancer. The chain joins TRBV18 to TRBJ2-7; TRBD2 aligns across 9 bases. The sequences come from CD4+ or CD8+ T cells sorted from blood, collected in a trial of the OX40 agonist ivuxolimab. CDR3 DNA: TGTGCCAGCTCACTTAGCGGGGGAAGCTCCTACGAGCAGTACTTC. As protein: CASSLSGGSSYEQYF.